The 22 T cell receptor beta chains below come from one sample, sequenced in a study of human T cells and chemical hapten exposure. One entry per CDR3 protein results from TCRdb running MiXCR on the RACE reads. This table holds over 85,000 distinct CDR3 sequences, 11% found once. Time point given: pre-sensitization, week 0. Treatment noted: therapeutic diphenylcyclopropenone sensitization with weekly scalp DPC. The material was whole blood, obtained in connection with sensitization to the hapten diphenylcyclopropenone (DPC). These receptors came from a woman aged 55-69 years with alopecia areata. Some clones in this sample may be carry-over from other donors' samples.

The table lists this clonotype with a few counts. This chain joins TRBV25-1 and TRBJ2-2; tentative D call: TRBD1 (5 bases). CDR1 and CDR2 (germline): MGHDK, SYGVNS. Trimming shortened V by 7 bases and J by 7 bases, and 7 bases separated the two germline ends. The CDR3 totals 11 residues. The chain's CDR3 is CASKRGGELFF. The CDR3 DNA follows: TGTGCCAGCAAAAGGGGCGGGGAGCTGTTTTTT.

Only a few counts were recorded for this clonotype. The chain couples TRBV7-9 to TRBJ2-2, with D possibly TRBD1 on 6 matching bases. Trimming removed 5 bases from V and 7 bases from J, with 14 bases in between. Germline lookup yields CDR1 SEHNR and CDR2 FQNEAQ (reference sequence). CDR3 length: 14 amino acids. The DNA for the CDR3 is TGTGCCAGCAGCCCCAGGGGACACCTCGGGGAGCTGTTTTTT. Protein: CASSPRGHLGELFF. The full variable domain, in which reference TRBV7-9 and TRBJ2-2 provide the parts outside the CDR3, is DTGVSQNPRHKITKRGQNVTFRCDPISEHNRLYWYRQTLGQGPEFLTYFQNEAQLEKSRLLSDRFSAERPKGSFSTLEIQRTEQGDSAMYLCASSPRGHLGELFFGEGSRLTVL.

The J gene is TRBJ2-5, the V gene TRBV5-6; tentative D call: TRBD2 (6 bases). Germline V CDR1 and CDR2: SGHDT, YYEEEE. V was trimmed by 4 bases and J by 2 bases, leaving 12 bases between them. The CDR3 sequence is 14 residues long. This CDR3 reads CASSHSTRQETQYF. In DNA form, the CDR3 reads TGTGCCAGCAGCCACTCGACTAGACAAGAGACCCAGTACTTC.

The chain has TRBV12-2 and TRBJ1-3; TRBD1, the D gene given by the table, was not confirmed from the DNA. TRBV12-2 is a recognized pseudogene. The CDR3 totals 15 residues. This CDR3 reads CASRSQGNAGNTIYF. The CDR3 region has the DNA TGTGCAAGTCGTTCACAGGGGAATGCTGGAAACACCATATATTTT.

The chain links TRBV19 to TRBJ1-2, with 8 nucleotides matching TRBD1. After removal of 7 bases from V and 7 bases from J, the junction contained 5 bases not matched to a gene. Germline V lookup: CDR1 LNHDA, CDR2 SQIVND (reference sequence). The CDR3 spans 12 residues. The CDR3 coding sequence is TGTGCCAGTACCGACAGGGGCGGTGGCTACACCTTC. Translated, it gives CASTDRGGGYTF.

This clonotype turned up a few times. This chain joins TRBV11-2 and TRBJ2-6, with D hard to call. The CDR3 covers 15 residues. Germline assignment: CDR1 SGHAT and CDR2 FQNNGV. V was pared by 5 bases and J by 0 bases, with 8 bases between. CDR3 region: CASSLTISGANVLTF. DNA of the CDR3: TGTGCCAGCAGCCTCACCATCTCTGGGGCCAACGTCCTGACTTTC.

The chain employs TRBV12-3 or TRBV12-4 and TRBJ1-5; 7 nucleotides match TRBD1. This CDR3 spans 14 amino acids. V shed 3 bases and J 6 bases; nucleotides not matched to a gene: 5. The CDR3 DNA sequence: TGTGCCAGCAGTTTGACAGGGAACGGTCAGCCCCAGCATTTT. Translation gives CASSLTGNGQPQHF.

The chain combines TRBV20-1 with TRBJ2-3; D is perhaps TRBD2 (5 bases). Germline CDR1 is DFQATT and CDR2 is SNEGSKA (reference sequence). V lost 0 bases and J lost 3, with 7 bases in between. The CDR3 contains 13 residues. CDR3 residues: CSARDGNTDTQYF. The CDR3 nucleotides read TGCAGTGCTAGAGACGGGAATACAGATACGCAGTATTTT.

The V gene is TRBV29-1, the J gene TRBJ1-1, with 7 nucleotides matching TRBD1. CDR1 is SQVTM, CDR2 ANQGSEA, per germline. V dropped 7 bases and J dropped 1; count of bases not matched to a gene: 9. The CDR3 runs to 14 residues. CDR3 amino acids: CSAVIGQENTEAFF. Written as DNA, the CDR3 is TGCAGCGCTGTGATTGGACAGGAGAACACTGAAGCTTTCTTT.

This clonotype was detected a few times. This sequence joins TRBV10-3 and TRBJ2-1; 11 bases line up with TRBD1. CDR1 and CDR2 from the germline V gene are ENHRY and SYGVKD. Trimming at V came to 0 bases and at J to 10 bases, leaving 2 bases not matched to a gene. The CDR3 spans 14 residues. The CDR3: CAISESGQGDEQFF. In DNA form, the CDR3 reads TGTGCCATCAGTGAGTCGGGACAGGGGGACGAGCAGTTCTTC.

V gene TRBV6-5 combines with J gene TRBJ2-2; D not certain. V dropped 0 bases and J dropped 0 bases, with 8 bases sitting between them. Germline-derived CDR1 and CDR2 are MNHEY and SVGAGI. The CDR3 loop spans 16 amino acids. DNA of the CDR3: TGTGCCAGCAGTTACTCGTACAGCCCGAACACCGGGGAGCTGTTTTTT. Translated, it gives CASSYSYSPNTGELFF.

This clonotype showed up many times. The V gene is TRBV19, the J gene TRBJ2-1, with a weak D call TRBD2 (6 bases). The CDR3 has 14 amino acids. The V gene's germline CDR1 is LNHDA and CDR2 SQIVND (reference sequence). V lost 7 bases and J lost 0, with 10 bases in between. Written as DNA, the CDR3 is TGTGCCAGTACCCTTAGCGGCTCCTACAATGAGCAGTTCTTC. It codes for CASTLSGSYNEQFF.

CDR3 residues: CASSQTFSYEQYF. The CDR3 nucleotides are TGTGCCAGCAGCCAAACATTCTCCTACGAGCAGTACTTC. J is TRBJ2-7 and V is TRBV3-1; no reliable D call. V was trimmed by 2 bases and J by 0 bases, leaving 5 bases between them. This CDR3 comprises 13 residues. Germline CDR1 and CDR2: LGHDT and YNNKEL (reference sequence).

This clonotype has a count of ten or more. In DNA, the CDR3 is TGTGCCAGCAGTTTATCCTGGCCCACAGATACGCAGTATTTT. Amino acid sequence: CASSLSWPTDTQYF. V gene TRBV12-3 or TRBV12-4 combines with J gene TRBJ2-3; D not certain. The V end lost 2 bases, the J end lost 2 bases, and 8 bases lay between the germline ends. The CDR3 contains 14 residues.

This clonotype was recorded many times. The chain combines TRBV27 with TRBJ1-5; D is perhaps TRBD1 (5 bases). V was cut by 3 bases and J by 0 bases, with 9 bases left in between. The CDR3 loop spans 15 amino acids. Germline CDR1 MNHEY, CDR2 SMNVEV (reference sequence). The CDR3 DNA reads as TGTGCCAGCAGTTTTGGAGGGGTTAGCAATCAGCCCCAGCATTTT. It encodes CASSFGGVSNQPQHF.

Comment on this clonotype: With a much larger clone just one base away, this may be a read error. No DNA is shown, since the ends of the CDR3 on it are uncertain; the CDR3 is the one TCRdb lists. V is TRBV5-1 and J is TRBJ1-2; TRBD1 is taken as the D call from the table, unchecked against the DNA. Both ends counted, the CDR3 spans 16 residues. From germline, CDR1 is SGHRS and CDR2 YFSETQ. This chain's CDR3 is CASSFGTGASNYGFTF.

This clonotype has ten or more counts. V is TRBV7-9 and J is TRBJ1-1; D remains ambiguous. Between the trimmed V and J ends, which lost 4 bases and 4 bases, there was a span of 7 bases. The CDR3 has 12 amino acids. The V gene's germline CDR1 is SEHNR and CDR2 FQNEAQ (reference sequence). CDR3 DNA: TGTGCCAGCAGCTCCAGCGGCACTGAAGCTTTCTTT. As protein: CASSSSGTEAFF.

This clonotype has only a few counts. The gene calls are TRBV30 and TRBJ2-3; D is unresolved. The CDR3 spans 12 residues. CDR1 and CDR2 (germline): GTSNPN, SVGIG (reference sequence). Trimming left V 0 bases short and J 6 bases short, with 7 bases between. CDR3 in amino acids: CAWSVMLDTQYF. The CDR3 nucleotides read TGTGCCTGGAGTGTTATGTTGGATACGCAGTATTTT.

This clonotype has a count of ten or more. The V call is TRBV4-1, the J call TRBJ1-4, with D perhaps TRBD1 (5 bases). There are 13 residues in the CDR3. The germline V and J ends were trimmed by 1 base and 10 bases, with 10 bases remaining between them. CDR1 and CDR2 from the germline V gene are MGHRA and YSYEKL. CDR3 DNA: TGCGCCAGCAGCCAAGTGGTTCAGGGAAAACTGTTTTTT. This sequence encodes CASSQVVQGKLFF.

This clonotype was recorded at least ten times. This chain joins TRBV20-1 and TRBJ2-2; 7 bases are shared with TRBD2. Germline values: CDR1 DFQATT, CDR2 SNEGSKA (reference sequence). The CDR3 is made up of 12 amino acids. V shed 6 bases and J 7 bases; nucleotides not matched to a gene: 5. The DNA for the CDR3 is TGCAGTGCGAATGGACTAGGCGGGGAGCTGTTTTTT. Residues: CSANGLGGELFF.

This clonotype has at least ten counts. The rearrangement uses TRBV24-1 and TRBJ2-1, with no clear D. This CDR3 is 13 amino acids long. CDR1 KGHDR and CDR2 SFDVKD come from the germline V gene. V lost 1 base and J 7 bases, leaving 7 bases between the germline ends. CDR3 amino acids: CATSDFGENEQFF. In DNA form, the CDR3 reads TGTGCCACCAGTGATTTTGGGGAAAATGAGCAGTTCTTC.

This chain links TRBV7-2 with TRBJ2-1, with a tentative D call TRBD1 (6 bases). V lost 6 bases and J lost 9, with 18 bases in between. The CDR3 contains 14 residues. CDR1 is SGHTA, CDR2 FQGNSA, per germline. The CDR3 bases are TGTGCCAGCAGAGGAACCCCAGGGGTTGGTGAGCAGTTCTTC. Its protein is CASRGTPGVGEQFF. The full variable domain, rest sourced from reference TRBV7-2 and TRBJ2-1, is GAGVSQSPSNKVTEKGKDVELRCDPISGHTALYWYRQSLGQGLEFLIYFQGNSAPDKSGLPSDRFSAERTGGSVSTLTIQRTQQEDSAVYLCASRGTPGVGEQFFGPGTRLTVL.